The T cell receptor beta chain under discussion was sequenced for a study of human T cells and chemical hapten exposure. About the study: Largely, small differences in pooled library volume made per-sample TCR yields vary.

Time point indicated: patch test 1, 2 weeks after DPC sensitization. The treatment: therapeutic diphenylcyclopropenone sensitization with weekly scalp DPC. This clonotype was observed a few times. What it binds is not known. During construction of the library, unique molecular identifiers were attached to individual cDNA molecules for quantitative, reproducible TCR counting. TCRdb independently ran MiXCR on the RACE reads; one entry per CDR3 protein. Counted here are 300,000 to 350,000 distinct CDR3 sequences, 6% to 8.5% occurring once; the ten biggest clones make up approximately 8%. The CDR3 contains 15 residues. Germline CDR1 is LGHNA and CDR2 is YSLEER. The V end lost 0 bases, the J end lost 2 bases, and 11 bases lay between the germline ends. Whole-study findings and limits: PT1 expanded TCR numbers rose with patch test score. Alopecia was present in the donors, so their immune response may differ from healthy people's.

The sequencing here drew on whole blood, taken in connection with sensitization to the hapten diphenylcyclopropenone (DPC). J is TRBJ2-7 and V is TRBV4-3; maybe TRBD1 (5 bases). The sequence was obtained from a woman under 30 with alopecia areata. Some clones in this sample may be carry-over from other donors' samples. DNA of the CDR3: TGCGCCAGCAGCCAAGATCGGCAGGGCCCCTACGAGCAGTACTTC. The encoded protein is CASSQDRQGPYEQYF.